Described below is a single TCR beta chain sequence and its context. These data are taken from a study of blood T cell repertoires in COVID-19. Study at large: The United States, Italy and Spain supplied acute and convalescent COVID-19 samples.

Sequencing used immunoSEQ multiplex PCR; TCRdb keeps in-frame clones, though not all of them. The sample holds about 300,000 clones, 86% seen once. Each participant's cohort was designated according to participant-reported clinical history. Input material: PBMCs or T cells enriched from blood (not recorded which). The receptor was isolated from a man aged 25-40 years who had recovered from COVID-19.

CDR3 protein: CASRSSGANVLTF. The CDR3 bases are TGTGCCAGCCGGAGCTCTGGGGCCAACGTCCTGACTTTC. The chain employs TRBV6-5 and TRBJ2-6; D uncertain. CDR3 length: 13 residues. Germline V gene sequence: CDR1 MNHEY, CDR2 SVGAGI. Deletions cut 8 bases from V and 0 bases from J, with 5 bases between.